The entry that follows covers one T cell receptor (beta chain) sequence. Only one count was recorded for this clone. It has no known antigen specificity. Base qualities are missing; no much larger clone stands one base away. The data were taken from a study of T cell clones after liver transplantation (dated by TCRdb to between 2018 and 2021). Broadly, across the study: The samples were obtained from ITN030ST, a randomized trial that attempted immunosuppression withdrawal within 2 years after liver transplantation. Blood samples were collected pre-transplant, pre-randomization before withdrawal, and post-randomization after either complete withdrawal or failed withdrawal. Tolerance meant complete immunosuppression withdrawal for at least one year without liver enzymes rising beyond twice the upper limit of normal. After a pre-transplant mixed lymphocyte reaction, TCRbeta sequencing was used to pinpoint donor-reactive T cell clones, which were subsequently tracked in post-transplant blood. Third party-reactive TCRbeta sequences were also identified from pre-transplant MLRs to serve as an antigen-independent comparator for donor-reactive sequences. Three of the eight recipients were HCV-positive; the others were transplanted for non-autoimmune, non-viral indications. Subjects received no induction therapy and standard immunosuppression until randomization at 12-24 months post-transplant. The study cohort included 8 liver transplant recipients, of whom 3 were classified as tolerant and 5 as non-tolerant. Study-wide conclusions, independent of this receptor: Donor-reactive sequences declined more than third party-reactive ones, suggesting partial antigen-specific deletion unrelated to withdrawal success. In most of the 8 subjects, circulating donor-reactive CD4 TCRbeta sequences decreased significantly after transplant, regardless of tolerance or HCV status. In two subjects, low numbers of available donor cells limited the measurable donor-reactive repertoire. The conclusions were considered preliminary, being limited by small, heterogeneous patient numbers and non-standardized post-transplant time points. After accounting for repertoire turnover, donor-reactive detection was significantly reduced in 7 of 8 subjects for CD4 and 8 of 8 for CD8. Because allograft tissue specimens were not available, migration of donor-reactive T cells into the graft, rather than deletion, may have occurred.

Taken from the germline V gene, the CDR1 and CDR2 loops are SGDLS and YYNGEE. The junction shows trimming of 4 bases on V and 2 bases on J, and the gene matches do not reach 6 bases of it. The CDR3 numbers 14 residues from cysteine through phenylalanine. Only the CDR3 part of the read is kept: 42 bases, read in frame from the first base. Using immunoSEQ, frozen genomic DNA was subjected to high-throughput TCRbeta CDR3 sequencing, a process that included PCR amplification, mapping, bias correction and internal controls. Processing in the source paper ran as follows. Only productive rearrangements were retained, and each unique TCRbeta sequence was defined by its CDR3 nucleotide sequence together with its V and J gene. For classification of a sequence as donor-reactive, at least 5-fold expansion in CFSE-low cells relative to unstimulated pre-transplant cells and a frequency of at least 0.01% were required. Minimum frequency thresholds were set for each subject on the basis of the unstimulated sample with the lowest template count, so that a detection power of at least 90% was ensured. Jensen-Shannon divergence between the top 1000 TCRbeta sequences post-transplant and pre-transplant was used to measure repertoire turnover. Two-sided Fisher's exact tests were used to test for changes in the detection of donor-reactive sequences. Not all clones reach the TCRdb copy of this immuneACCESS table, which keeps in-frame sequences only. Checked studies attribute under half of the gap to unresolved V genes and leave the rest unexplained. V and J calls and clone size are given by that table; D and trimming were obtained from the DNA. Within this sample are 65,000 to 70,000 clones, with more than 85% of them counted one time only. The ten largest clones represent 0.85% to 1% of the sample.

Thawed unstimulated PBMCs were stained for CD3, CD4 and CD8 and FACS-sorted into CD3+CD4+ and CD3+CD8+ populations. All 8 studied subjects were randomized to withdrawal of immunosuppression. Genomic DNA was isolated with the Qiagen DNeasy Blood and Tissue Kit. The receptor's source is a human patient who received a liver transplant. The graft donor may be the source of some T cells after a transplant. The chain uses TRBV9 and TRBJ2-7, and TRBD1 aligns with 7 junction nucleotides. The source was CD4+ T cells from blood, collected less than 26 months after liver transplant. CDR3 sequence: CASSPTGFPYEQYF. The sequenced DNA is TGTGCCAGCAGCCCGACAGGGTTCCCCTACGAGCAGTACTTC.